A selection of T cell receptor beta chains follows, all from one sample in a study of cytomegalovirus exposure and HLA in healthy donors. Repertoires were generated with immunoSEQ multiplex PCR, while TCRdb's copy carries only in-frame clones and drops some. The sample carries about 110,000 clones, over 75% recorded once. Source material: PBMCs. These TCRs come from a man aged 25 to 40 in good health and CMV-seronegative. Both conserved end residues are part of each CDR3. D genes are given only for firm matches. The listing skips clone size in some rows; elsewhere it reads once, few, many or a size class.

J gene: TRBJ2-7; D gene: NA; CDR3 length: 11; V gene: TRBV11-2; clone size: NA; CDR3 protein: CASSWGHEQYF; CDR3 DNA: TGTGCCAGCAGCTGGGGCCACGAGCAGTACTTC
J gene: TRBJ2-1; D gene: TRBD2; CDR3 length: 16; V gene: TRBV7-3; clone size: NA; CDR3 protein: CASRLRGGSSYNEQFF; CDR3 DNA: TGTGCCAGCAGGCTCCGGGGGGGCAGCTCCTACAATGAGCAGTTCTTC
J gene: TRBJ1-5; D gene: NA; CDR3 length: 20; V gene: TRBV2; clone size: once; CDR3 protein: CASSEAGGFNTGRPNQPQHF; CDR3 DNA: TGTGCCAGCAGTGAAGCGGGTGGCTTTAATACAGGCCGACCCAATCAGCCCCAGCATTTT
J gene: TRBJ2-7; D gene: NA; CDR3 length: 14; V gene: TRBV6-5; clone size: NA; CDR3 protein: CASSYKQGFYEQYF; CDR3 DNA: TGTGCCAGCAGTTACAAGCAGGGGTTCTACGAGCAGTACTTC
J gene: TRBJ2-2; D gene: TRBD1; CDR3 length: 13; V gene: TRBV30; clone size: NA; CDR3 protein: CACWDSHTGELFF; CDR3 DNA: TGTGCCTGTTGGGACAGCCACACCGGGGAGCTGTTTTTT
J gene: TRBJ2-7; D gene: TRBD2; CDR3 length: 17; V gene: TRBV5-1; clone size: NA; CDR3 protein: CASSQNTERGSSYEQYF; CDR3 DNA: TGCGCCAGCAGCCAAAACACCGAGCGGGGCAGCTCCTACGAGCAGTACTTC
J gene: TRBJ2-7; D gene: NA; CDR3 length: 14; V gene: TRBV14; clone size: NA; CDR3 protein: CASSLQGRGFEQYF; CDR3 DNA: TGTGCCAGCAGCCTCCAGGGAAGAGGTTTCGAGCAGTACTTC
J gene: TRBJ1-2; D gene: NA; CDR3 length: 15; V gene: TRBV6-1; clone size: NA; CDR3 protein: CASSEVAGVHYGYTF; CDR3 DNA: TGTGCCAGCAGTGAAGTGGCAGGGGTCCACTATGGCTACACCTTC
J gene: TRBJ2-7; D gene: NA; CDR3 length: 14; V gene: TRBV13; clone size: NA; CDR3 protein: CASSLRRGETEQYF; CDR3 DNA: TGTGCCAGCAGCTTGCGTCGGGGAGAAACCGAGCAGTACTTC
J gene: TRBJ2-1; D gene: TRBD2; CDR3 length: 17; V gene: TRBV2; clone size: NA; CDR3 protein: CASSERLAGGSHNEQFF; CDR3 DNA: TGTGCCAGCAGTGAAAGGCTAGCGGGAGGTTCCCACAATGAGCAGTTCTTC
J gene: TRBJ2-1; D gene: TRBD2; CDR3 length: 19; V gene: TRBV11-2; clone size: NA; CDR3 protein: CASSTKTGTSGGRYNEQFF; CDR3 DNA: TGTGCCAGCAGCACCAAGACAGGGACTAGCGGGGGCCGGTACAATGAGCAGTTCTTC
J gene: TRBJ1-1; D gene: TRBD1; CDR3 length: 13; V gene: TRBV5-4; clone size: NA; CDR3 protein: CASSSRGVTEAFF; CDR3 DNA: TGTGCCAGCAGCTCCAGGGGGGTCACTGAAGCTTTCTTT
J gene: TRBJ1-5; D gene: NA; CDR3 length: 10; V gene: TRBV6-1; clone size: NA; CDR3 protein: CASNFPSQHF; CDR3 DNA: TGTGCCAGCAATTTTCCCTCCCAGCATTTT
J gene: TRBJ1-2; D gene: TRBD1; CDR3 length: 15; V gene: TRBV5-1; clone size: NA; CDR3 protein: CASSRGQPLVYGYTF; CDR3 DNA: TGCGCCAGCAGCCGGGGACAGCCTTTAGTCTATGGCTACACCTTC
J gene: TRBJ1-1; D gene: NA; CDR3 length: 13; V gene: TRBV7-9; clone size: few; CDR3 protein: CASTPGGNTEAFF; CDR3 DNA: TGTGCCAGCACCCCAGGAGGGAACACTGAAGCTTTCTTT
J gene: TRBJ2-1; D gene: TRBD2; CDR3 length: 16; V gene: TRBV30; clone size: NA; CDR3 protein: CAWSTLSGGAYNEQFF; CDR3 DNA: TGTGCCTGGAGTACCCTAAGCGGGGGGGCCTACAATGAGCAGTTCTTC
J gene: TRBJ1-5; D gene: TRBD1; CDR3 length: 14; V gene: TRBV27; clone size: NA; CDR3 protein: CASRDRGGNQPQHF; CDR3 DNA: TGTGCCAGCCGTGACAGGGGCGGCAATCAGCCCCAGCATTTT
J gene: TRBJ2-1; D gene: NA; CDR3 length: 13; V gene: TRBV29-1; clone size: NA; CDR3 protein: CSVAQTRRNEQFF; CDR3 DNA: TGCAGCGTCGCTCAGACTAGGAGGAATGAGCAGTTCTTC
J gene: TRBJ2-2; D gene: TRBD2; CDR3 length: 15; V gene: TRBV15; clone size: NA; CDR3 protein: CATSGSLAGAGELFF; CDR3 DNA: TGTGCCACCAGCGGTTCCCTAGCGGGAGCCGGGGAGCTGTTTTTT
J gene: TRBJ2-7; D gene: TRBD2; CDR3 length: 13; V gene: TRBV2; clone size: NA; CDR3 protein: CASISLAGFEQYF; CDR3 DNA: TGTGCCAGCATCTCGCTAGCGGGGTTTGAGCAGTACTTC
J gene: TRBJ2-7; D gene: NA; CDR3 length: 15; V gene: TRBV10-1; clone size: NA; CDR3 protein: CASLPGGPGSYEQYF; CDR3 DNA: TGCGCCAGCCTGCCCGGCGGCCCGGGGAGCTACGAGCAGTACTTC
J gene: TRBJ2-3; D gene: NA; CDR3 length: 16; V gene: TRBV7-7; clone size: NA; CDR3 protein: CASSLGGSTGTDTQYF; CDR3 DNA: TGTGCTAGCAGCTTGGGAGGATCTACTGGGACAGATACGCAGTATTTT
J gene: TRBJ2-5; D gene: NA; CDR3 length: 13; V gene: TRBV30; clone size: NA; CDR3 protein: CAWSRGAQETQYF; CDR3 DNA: TGTGCCTGGAGCCGGGGGGCCCAAGAGACCCAGTACTTC
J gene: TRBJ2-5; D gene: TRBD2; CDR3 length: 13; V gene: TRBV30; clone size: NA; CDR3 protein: CAYEGLAGETQYF; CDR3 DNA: TGTGCCTACGAGGGACTAGCGGGAGAGACCCAGTACTTC
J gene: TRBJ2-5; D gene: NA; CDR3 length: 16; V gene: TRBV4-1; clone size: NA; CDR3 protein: CASSQPLTTRRETQYF; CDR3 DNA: TGCGCCAGCAGCCAGCCCTTGACAACCCGTAGGGAGACCCAGTACTTC
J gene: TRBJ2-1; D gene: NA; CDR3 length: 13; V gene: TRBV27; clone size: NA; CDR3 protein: CASSSRSYNEQFF; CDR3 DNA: TGTGCCAGCAGTTCCCGCTCCTACAATGAGCAGTTCTTC
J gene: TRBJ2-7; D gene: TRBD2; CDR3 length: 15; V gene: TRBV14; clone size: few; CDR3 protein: CASSQALAGGIEQYF; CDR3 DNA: TGTGCCAGCAGCCAAGCTCTAGCGGGAGGAATCGAGCAGTACTTC
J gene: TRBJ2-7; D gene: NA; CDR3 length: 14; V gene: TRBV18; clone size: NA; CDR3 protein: CASSPGRGSYEQYF; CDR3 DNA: TGTGCCAGCTCACCAGGAAGAGGCTCCTACGAGCAGTACTTC
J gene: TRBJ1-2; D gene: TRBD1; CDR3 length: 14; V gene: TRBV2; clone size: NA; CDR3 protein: CASSKDRGRDGYTF; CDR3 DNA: TGTGCCAGCAGTAAGGACAGGGGAAGGGATGGCTACACCTTC
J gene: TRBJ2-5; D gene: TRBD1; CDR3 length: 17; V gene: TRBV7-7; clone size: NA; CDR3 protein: CASSLRYLQGNQETQYF; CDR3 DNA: TGTGCTAGCAGCTTACGGTATTTACAGGGGAACCAAGAGACCCAGTACTTC
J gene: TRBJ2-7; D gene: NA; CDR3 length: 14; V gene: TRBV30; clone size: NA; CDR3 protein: CASNGWRSSYEQYF; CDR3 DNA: TGTGCCTCAAACGGGTGGAGGAGCTCCTACGAGCAGTACTTC
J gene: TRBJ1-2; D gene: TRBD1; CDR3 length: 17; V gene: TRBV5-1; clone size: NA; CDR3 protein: CASSRLTPGQGVDGYTF; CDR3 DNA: TGCGCCAGCAGCCGATTGACCCCGGGACAGGGGGTTGATGGCTACACCTTC
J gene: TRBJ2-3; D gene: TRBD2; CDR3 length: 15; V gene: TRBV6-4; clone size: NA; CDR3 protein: CASSEAGGRADTQYF; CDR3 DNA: TGTGCCAGCAGTGAGGCGGGGGGGCGCGCAGATACGCAGTATTTT
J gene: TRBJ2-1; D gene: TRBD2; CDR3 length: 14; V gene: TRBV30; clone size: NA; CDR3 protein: CAWNSGGSYNEQFF; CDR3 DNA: TGTGCCTGGAATAGCGGGGGGTCCTACAATGAGCAGTTCTTC
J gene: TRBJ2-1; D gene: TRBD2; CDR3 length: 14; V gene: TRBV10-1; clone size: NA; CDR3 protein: CASSLAGRDNEQFF; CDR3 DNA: TGCGCCAGTAGTTTAGCGGGCCGGGACAATGAGCAGTTCTTC
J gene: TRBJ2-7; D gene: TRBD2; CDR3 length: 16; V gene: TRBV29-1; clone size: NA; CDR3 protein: CSRLKTRTSGGYEQYF; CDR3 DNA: TGCAGCCGGCTAAAAACTCGGACTAGCGGGGGTTACGAGCAGTACTTC
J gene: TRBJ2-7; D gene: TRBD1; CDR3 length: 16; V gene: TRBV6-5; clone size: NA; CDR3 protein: CASSYPSGTGVYEQYF; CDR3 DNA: TGTGCCAGCAGTTACCCCTCGGGGACAGGAGTCTACGAGCAGTACTTC
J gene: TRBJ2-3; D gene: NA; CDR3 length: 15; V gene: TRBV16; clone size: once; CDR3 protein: CASSQSSGFGDTQYF; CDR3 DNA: TGTGCCAGCAGCCAATCGTCGGGATTCGGGGATACGCAGTATTTT
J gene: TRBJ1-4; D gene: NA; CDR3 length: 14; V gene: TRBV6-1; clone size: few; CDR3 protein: CAIRYTVRGEKLFF; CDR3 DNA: TGTGCCATCCGATATACCGTTCGGGGTGAAAAACTGTTTTTT
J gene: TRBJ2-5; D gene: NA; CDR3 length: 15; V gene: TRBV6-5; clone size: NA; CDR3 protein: CASNSGVGEQETQYF; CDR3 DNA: TGTGCCAGCAACTCGGGGGTGGGGGAGCAAGAGACCCAGTACTTC
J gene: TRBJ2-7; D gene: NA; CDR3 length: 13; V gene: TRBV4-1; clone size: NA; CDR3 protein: CASSYQGTYEQYF; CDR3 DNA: TGCGCCAGCAGCTACCAGGGCACTTACGAGCAGTACTTC
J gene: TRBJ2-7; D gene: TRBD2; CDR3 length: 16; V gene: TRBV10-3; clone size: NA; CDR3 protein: CAIRGSGGAGEYEQYF; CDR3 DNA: TGTGCCATCAGGGGTTCCGGCGGAGCGGGAGAATACGAGCAGTACTTC
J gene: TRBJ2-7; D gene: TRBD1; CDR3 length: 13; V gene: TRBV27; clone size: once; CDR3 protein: CASRRTGGYEQYF; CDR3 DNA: TGTGCCAGCAGACGGACAGGGGGATACGAGCAGTACTTC
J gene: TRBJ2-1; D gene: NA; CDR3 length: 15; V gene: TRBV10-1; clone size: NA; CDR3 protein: CASSDGGAGYNEQFF; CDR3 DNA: TGCGCCAGCAGTGATGGAGGGGCGGGGTACAATGAGCAGTTCTTC
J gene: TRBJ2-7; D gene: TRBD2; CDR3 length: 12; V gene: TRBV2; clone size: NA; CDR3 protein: CASTGGSYEQYF; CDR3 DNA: TGTGCCAGCACCGGGGGGTCCTACGAGCAGTACTTC
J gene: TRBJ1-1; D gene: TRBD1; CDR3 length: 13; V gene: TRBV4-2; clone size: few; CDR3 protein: CASSLTGSTEAFF; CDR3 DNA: TGTGCCAGCAGTCTGACAGGGAGTACTGAAGCTTTCTTT
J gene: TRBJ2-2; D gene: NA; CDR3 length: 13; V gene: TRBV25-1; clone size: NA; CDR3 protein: CASSEANTGELFF; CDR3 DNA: TGTGCCAGCAGTGAGGCCAACACCGGGGAGCTGTTTTTT
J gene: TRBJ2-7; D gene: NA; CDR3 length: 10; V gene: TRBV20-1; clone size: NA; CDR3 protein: CSATPDEQYF; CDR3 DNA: TGCAGTGCTACCCCGGACGAGCAGTACTTC
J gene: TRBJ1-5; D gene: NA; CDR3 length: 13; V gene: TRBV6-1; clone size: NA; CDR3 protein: CASSGRFNQPQHF; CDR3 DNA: TGTGCCAGCAGTGGGCGGTTCAATCAGCCCCAGCATTTT
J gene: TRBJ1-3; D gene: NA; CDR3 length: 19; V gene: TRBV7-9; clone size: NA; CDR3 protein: CASSLPSRTASSSGNTIYF; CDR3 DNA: TGTGCCAGCAGCTTACCCTCTCGGACAGCCTCGAGCTCTGGAAACACCATATATTTT
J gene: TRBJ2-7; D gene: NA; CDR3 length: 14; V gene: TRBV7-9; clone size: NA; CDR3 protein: CASSTGGGPYEQYF; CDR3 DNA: TGTGCCAGCAGCACAGGGGGGGGCCCCTACGAGCAGTACTTC
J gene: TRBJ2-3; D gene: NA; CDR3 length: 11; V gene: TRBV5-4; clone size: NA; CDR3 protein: CASSSSDTQYF; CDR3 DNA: TGTGCCAGCAGCTCTTCCGATACGCAGTATTTT
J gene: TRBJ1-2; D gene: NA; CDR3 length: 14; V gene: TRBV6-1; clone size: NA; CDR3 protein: CASSEAGGPYGYTF; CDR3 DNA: TGTGCCAGCAGTGAAGCGGGGGGTCCCTATGGCTACACCTTC
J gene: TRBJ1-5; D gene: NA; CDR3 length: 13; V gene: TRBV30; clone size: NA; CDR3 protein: CAWSSGNNQPQHF; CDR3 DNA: TGTGCCTGGAGTTCGGGTAACAATCAGCCCCAGCATTTT
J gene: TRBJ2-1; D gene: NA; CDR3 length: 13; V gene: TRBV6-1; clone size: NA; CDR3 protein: CASTYRAYNEQFF; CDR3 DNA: TGTGCCAGCACGTACAGGGCCTACAATGAGCAGTTCTTC